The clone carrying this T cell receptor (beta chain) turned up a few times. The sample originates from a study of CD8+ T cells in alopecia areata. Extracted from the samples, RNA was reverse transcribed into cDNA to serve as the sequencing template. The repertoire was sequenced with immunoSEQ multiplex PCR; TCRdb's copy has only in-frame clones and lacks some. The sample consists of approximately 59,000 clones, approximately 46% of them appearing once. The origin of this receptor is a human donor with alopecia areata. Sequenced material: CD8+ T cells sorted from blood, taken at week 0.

In DNA, the CDR3 is TGTGCCATCACCGATACCATCGGTGAGCAGTTCTTC. Translation gives CAITDTIGEQFF. V and J are TRBV10-3 and TRBJ2-1, with D uncertain. The germline V and J ends were trimmed by 7 bases and 9 bases, with 13 bases remaining between them. Germline V gene data show CDR1 as ENHRY and CDR2 as SYGVKD. CDR3 length equals 12 residues.